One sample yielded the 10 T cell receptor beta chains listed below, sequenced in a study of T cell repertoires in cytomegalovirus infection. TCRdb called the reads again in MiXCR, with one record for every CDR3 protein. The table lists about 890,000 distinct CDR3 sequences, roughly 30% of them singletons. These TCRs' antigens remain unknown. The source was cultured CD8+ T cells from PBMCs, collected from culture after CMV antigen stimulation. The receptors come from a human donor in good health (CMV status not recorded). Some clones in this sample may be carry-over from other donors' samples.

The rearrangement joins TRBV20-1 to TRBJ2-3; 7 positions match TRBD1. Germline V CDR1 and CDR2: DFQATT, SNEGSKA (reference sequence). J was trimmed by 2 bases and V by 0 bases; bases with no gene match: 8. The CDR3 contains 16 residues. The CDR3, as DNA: TGCAGTGCTAGAGATCTGACAGGGATGGCCACAGATACGCAGTATTTT. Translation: CSARDLTGMATDTQYF.

The CDR3 loop reads CASSPLTTNEKLFF. CDR3 DNA: TGTGCCAGCAGCCCCCTAACAACTAATGAAAAACTGTTTTTT. The V and J genes are TRBV7-9 and TRBJ1-4; D call uncertain. Germline V gives CDR1 SEHNR, CDR2 FQNEAQ (reference sequence). The CDR3 runs 14 residues. The V end lost 5 bases, the J end lost 0 bases, and 7 bases lay between the germline ends.

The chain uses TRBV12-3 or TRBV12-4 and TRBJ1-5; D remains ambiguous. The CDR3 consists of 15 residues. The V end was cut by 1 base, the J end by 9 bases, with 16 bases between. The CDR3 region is CASSLETGDRRPQHF. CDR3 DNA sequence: TGTGCCAGCAGTTTAGAAACCGGAGACCGTCGGCCCCAGCATTTT.

The CDR3 sequence: CASSPRASWETQYF. DNA for the CDR3: TGCGCCAGCAGCCCGCGGGCGTCATGGGAGACCCAGTACTTC. The chain carries TRBV5-1 and TRBJ2-5; possible D gene TRBD2, 5 bases. This CDR3 spans 14 amino acids. V gave up 4 bases and J gave up 5 bases, with 15 bases separating them. Per the germline V gene, CDR1 is SGHRS and CDR2 is YFSETQ. The entire variable domain, with the rest obtained from reference TRBV5-1 and TRBJ2-5, is as follows: KAGVTQTPRYLIKTRGQQVTLSCSPISGHRSVSWYQQTPGQGLQFLFEYFSETQRNKGNFPGRFSGRQFSNSRSEMNVSTLELGDSALYLCASSPRASWETQYFGPGTRLLVL.

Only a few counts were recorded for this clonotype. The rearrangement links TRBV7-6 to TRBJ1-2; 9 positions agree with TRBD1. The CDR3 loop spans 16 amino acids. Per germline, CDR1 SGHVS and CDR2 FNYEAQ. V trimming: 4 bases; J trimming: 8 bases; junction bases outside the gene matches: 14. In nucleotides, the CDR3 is TGTGCCAGCAGCTCCCAATGGACAGGGGAAAGACAGGGCTACACCTTC. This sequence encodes CASSSQWTGERQGYTF.

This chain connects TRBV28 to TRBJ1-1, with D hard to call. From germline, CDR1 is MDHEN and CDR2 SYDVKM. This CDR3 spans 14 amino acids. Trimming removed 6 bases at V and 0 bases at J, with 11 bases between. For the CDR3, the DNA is TGTGCCAGCAGCCGACACAACTTGAACACTGAAGCTTTCTTT. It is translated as CASSRHNLNTEAFF.

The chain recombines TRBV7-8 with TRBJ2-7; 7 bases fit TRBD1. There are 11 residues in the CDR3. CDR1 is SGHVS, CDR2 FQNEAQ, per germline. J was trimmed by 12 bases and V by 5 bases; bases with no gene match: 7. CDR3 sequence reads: CASSIGDRVYF. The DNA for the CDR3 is TGTGCCAGCAGCATAGGAGACAGGGTGTACTTC.

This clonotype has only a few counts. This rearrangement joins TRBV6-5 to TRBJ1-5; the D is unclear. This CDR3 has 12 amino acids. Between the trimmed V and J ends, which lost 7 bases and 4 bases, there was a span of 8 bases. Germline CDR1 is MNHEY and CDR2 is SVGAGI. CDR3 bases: TGTGCCAGCAATCACAGAAATCAGCCCCAGCATTTT. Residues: CASNHRNQPQHF.

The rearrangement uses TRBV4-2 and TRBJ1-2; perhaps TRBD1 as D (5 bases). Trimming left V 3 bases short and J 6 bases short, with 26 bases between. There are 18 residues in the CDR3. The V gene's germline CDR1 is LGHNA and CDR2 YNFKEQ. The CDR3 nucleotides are TGTGCCAGCAGCCAGGCCCCTCCTCCAGGGTTCGGGTCCGATGGCTACACCTTC. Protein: CASSQAPPPGFGSDGYTF.

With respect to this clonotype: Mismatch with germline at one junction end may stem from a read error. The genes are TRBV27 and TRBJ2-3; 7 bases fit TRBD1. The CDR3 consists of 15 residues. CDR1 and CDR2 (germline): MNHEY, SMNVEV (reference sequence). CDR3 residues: CANSLIGGETDTQYF. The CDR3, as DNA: TGTGCCAACAGTTTAATAGGGGGCGAGACAGATACGCAGTATTTT.